The 10 T cell receptor beta chains presented below share a single source sample, sequenced in a study of blood T cells in healthy people across ages. Through a sample-barcoded 5' primer and a J-beta primer mix, a second PCR was run for about 6 to 12 cycles. Via MiXCR, TCRdb re-called the 5' RACE reads, giving one row per CDR3 protein. The table records approximately 800,000 distinct CDR3 sequences, about half of them present only once. The sequencing input was blood. These receptors originate from a man aged 80 or over in good health.

The table lists this clonotype with a count of one. This chain joins TRBV6-5 and TRBJ1-2; TRBD1 might be the D (6 bases). Trimming left V 0 bases short and J 7 bases short, with 6 bases between. The CDR3 totals 12 residues. CDR1 is MNHEY, CDR2 SVGAGI, per germline. CDR3 loop: CASSYSTGGYTF. The CDR3 DNA reads TGTGCCAGCAGTTACTCGACAGGTGGCTACACCTTC.

Details on this clonotype: This could be a read error, since a much larger clone is one nucleotide away. V usage is TRBV7-2 and J usage is TRBJ2-3; no clear D gene. Germline V gene lookup returns CDR1 SGHTA and CDR2 FQGNSA. This CDR3 is 12 amino acids long. The CDR3 region is CASSVSIDTQYF. The CDR3 DNA reads TGTGCCAGCAGCGTGAGCATAGATACGCAGTATTTT.

About this clonotype: A read error may explain this, as a much larger clone is one base away. This chain joins TRBV7-2 and TRBJ2-7; maybe TRBD1 (6 bases). The CDR3 extends over 13 amino acids. The germline V gene has CDR1 SGHTA and CDR2 FQGNSA. Deletions cut 1 base from V and 5 bases from J, with 9 bases between. The CDR3 loop is CASSLDYRDEQYF. CDR3 in DNA: TGTGCCAGCAGCTTAGATTACAGGGACGAGCAGTACTTC.

This clonotype was seen repeatedly, ten times or more. This chain connects TRBV11-2 to TRBJ2-3; 7 bases fit TRBD1. V was pared by 7 bases and J by 0 bases, with 7 bases of the junction left unmatched. CDR1 and CDR2 (germline): SGHAT, FQNNGV. The CDR3 totals 15 residues. The CDR3 coding sequence is TGTGCCAGCAACCCGACAGGGCCTAGCACAGATACGCAGTATTTT. It translates to CASNPTGPSTDTQYF. Full variable domain (rest looked up from reference TRBV11-2 and TRBJ2-3): EAGVAQSPRYKIIEKRQSVAFWCNPISGHATLYWYQQILGQGPKLLIQFQNNGVVDDSQLPKDRFSAERLKGVDSTLKIQPAKLEDSAVYLCASNPTGPSTDTQYFGPGTRLTVL.

The chain carries TRBV27 and TRBJ2-5; D gene ambiguous. V gave up 4 bases and J gave up 5 bases, with 14 bases separating them. This CDR3 region has 14 residues. Germline CDR1 is MNHEY and CDR2 is SMNVEV (reference sequence). The DNA of the CDR3 is TGTGCCAGCAGTTCACAAACCCTCCCCGAGACCCAGTACTTC. Translated, it gives CASSSQTLPETQYF.

The V and J genes are TRBV4-1 and TRBJ2-3, with D uncertain. V lost 3 bases to trimming and J lost 2 bases, with 9 bases between them. Germline values: CDR1 MGHRA, CDR2 YSYEKL. CDR3 length equals 14 residues. The CDR3 spells CASSHPAPTDTQYF. The CDR3 coding sequence is TGCGCCAGCAGCCACCCTGCACCCACAGATACGCAGTATTTT.

This clonotype was counted a single time. The rearrangement uses TRBV4-3 and TRBJ2-1; TRBD2 matches at 10 bases. The V gene's germline CDR1 is LGHNA and CDR2 YSLEER. With 3 bases clipped from V and 7 bases from J, the junction kept 9 bases outside the gene matches. This CDR3 has 16 amino acids. As DNA, the CDR3 is TGCGCCAGCAGCCACTTGCTAGCGGGAGCGGAGAATGAGCAGTTCTTC. Amino acid sequence: CASSHLLAGAENEQFF.

This clonotype turned up a few times. The chain is built from TRBV2 and TRBJ1-1; D uncertain. Germline assignment: CDR1 SNHLY and CDR2 FYNNEI. This CDR3 region has 13 residues. The V and J ends lost 4 bases and 0 bases respectively, with 6 bases between them. The chain's CDR3 is CASSAEVNTEAFF. The CDR3, as DNA: TGTGCCAGCAGTGCGGAGGTGAACACTGAAGCTTTCTTT.

The V and J genes are TRBV10-2 and TRBJ1-1, with TRBD1 matching 8 bases. Germline V gene sequence: CDR1 WSHSY, CDR2 SAAADI. The trim removed 5 bases at V and 1 base at J, leaving 6 bases unmatched. This CDR3 contains 15 residues. For the CDR3, the DNA is TGCGCCAGCAGTATAAGAGGACAGGGGAACACTGAAGCTTTCTTT. This translates into CASSIRGQGNTEAFF.

This clonotype was seen only a few times. This sequence joins TRBV7-3 and TRBJ2-3; 12 positions match TRBD2. The CDR3 loop spans 17 amino acids. CDR1 is SGHTA and CDR2 is FQGTGA in the germline V gene. V shed 2 bases and J 2 bases; nucleotides not matched to a gene: 5. This CDR3 reads CASSLLGLAGLTDTQYF. The CDR3 bases are TGTGCCAGCAGCTTATTGGGACTAGCGGGCCTCACAGATACGCAGTATTTT.